Listed below are T cell receptor beta chains from one sample, sequenced in a study of cytotoxic CD8 clonotypes in ibrutinib-treated CLL. Here immunoSEQ multiplex PCR was the method, and the copy in TCRdb shows in-frame clones only, minus some. The sample lists over 120,000 clones; 80% were seen once. Sequencing was performed on PBMCs, taken after 36 months of ibrutinib treatment. These receptors were collected from a human donor with chronic lymphocytic leukemia. CDR3s include the opening cysteine and the closing phenylalanine or tryptophan. Each record gives: clone size, V gene, D gene, J gene, CDR3 DNA, CDR3 protein. D genes are given only for firm matches. Rows give clone size only sometimes, using once, few, many, or a class for an expanded clone.

clone size: NA
V gene: TRBV15
D gene: NA
J gene: TRBJ1-5
CDR3 DNA: TGTGCCACCAGCAGTGGGGGGGCTCAGCCCCAGCATTTT
CDR3 protein: CATSSGGAQPQHF

clone size: NA
V gene: TRBV15
D gene: NA
J gene: TRBJ1-5
CDR3 DNA: TGTGCCACCCAGGATTTGAATCAGCCCCAGCATTTT
CDR3 protein: CATQDLNQPQHF

clone size: NA
V gene: TRBV5-1
D gene: TRBD1
J gene: TRBJ1-3
CDR3 DNA: TGCGCCAGCAGCTTAGGACAGGCGGAAGGAAACACCATATATTTT
CDR3 protein: CASSLGQAEGNTIYF

clone size: NA
V gene: TRBV7-8
D gene: NA
J gene: TRBJ1-2
CDR3 DNA: TGTGCCAGCAGTTCGGACAGTGCTTATGGCTACACCTTC
CDR3 protein: CASSSDSAYGYTF

clone size: NA
V gene: TRBV19
D gene: NA
J gene: TRBJ2-3
CDR3 DNA: TGTGCCAGTAGTATTGGAAGAATGCTCTTGTTGTCTAATACGCAGTATTTT
CDR3 protein: CASSIGRMLLLSNTQYF

clone size: NA
V gene: TRBV9
D gene: TRBD2
J gene: TRBJ2-1
CDR3 DNA: TGTGCCAGCAGCGTAGTGGCGGGAGTCGCGTATGAGCAGTTCTTC
CDR3 protein: CASSVVAGVAYEQFF

clone size: few
V gene: TRBV28
D gene: NA
J gene: TRBJ2-7
CDR3 DNA: TGTGCCAGCAGTTCACCACTAGCCCCCTACGAGCAGTACTTC
CDR3 protein: CASSSPLAPYEQYF

clone size: NA
V gene: TRBV6-6
D gene: NA
J gene: TRBJ2-7
CDR3 DNA: TGTGCCAGCAGCCGGACGGTTCACTACGAGCAGTACTTC
CDR3 protein: CASSRTVHYEQYF

clone size: NA
V gene: TRBV29-1
D gene: NA
J gene: TRBJ1-1
CDR3 DNA: TGCAGCGTTGAAAAGTTTTTCTCGGGAGAAGCTTTCTTT
CDR3 protein: CSVEKFFSGEAFF

clone size: few
V gene: TRBV27
D gene: NA
J gene: TRBJ1-1
CDR3 DNA: TGTGCCAGCAGAGCCAACAGGGTCGGAAACACTGAAGCTTTCTTT
CDR3 protein: CASRANRVGNTEAFF

clone size: once
V gene: TRBV9
D gene: TRBD1
J gene: TRBJ2-7
CDR3 DNA: TGTGCCAGCAGCGCCGGGGCAGGGGGTAGCTCCTACGAGCAGTACTTC
CDR3 protein: CASSAGAGGSSYEQYF